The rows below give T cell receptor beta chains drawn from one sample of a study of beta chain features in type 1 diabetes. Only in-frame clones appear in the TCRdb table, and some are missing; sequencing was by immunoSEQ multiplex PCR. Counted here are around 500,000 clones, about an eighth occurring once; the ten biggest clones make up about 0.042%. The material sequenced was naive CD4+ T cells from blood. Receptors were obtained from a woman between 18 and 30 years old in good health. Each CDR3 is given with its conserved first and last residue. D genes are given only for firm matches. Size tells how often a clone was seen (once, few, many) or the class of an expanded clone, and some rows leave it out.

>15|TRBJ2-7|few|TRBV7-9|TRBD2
CASSPGLAGFSEQYF
TGTGCCAGCAGCCCGGGACTAGCGGGGTTCTCCGAGCAGTACTTC
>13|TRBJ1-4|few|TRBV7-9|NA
CASTQFGNEKLFF
TGTGCCAGCACCCAGTTCGGAAATGAAAAACTGTTTTTT
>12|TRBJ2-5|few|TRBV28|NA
CASSIVRETQYF
TGTGCCAGCAGCATCGTTCGGGAGACCCAGTACTTC
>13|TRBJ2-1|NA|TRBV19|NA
CASSLRTYNEQFF
TGTGCCAGTAGTTTAAGGACGTACAATGAGCAGTTCTTC
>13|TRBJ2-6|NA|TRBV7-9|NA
CASPRAGANVLTF
TGTGCCAGCCCCCGGGCTGGGGCCAACGTCCTGACTTTC
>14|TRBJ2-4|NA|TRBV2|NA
CASRDSLAKNIQYF
TGTGCCAGCAGAGACAGCTTAGCCAAAAACATTCAGTACTTC
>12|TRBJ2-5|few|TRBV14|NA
CASSQAPETQYF
TGTGCCAGCAGCCAAGCGCCCGAGACCCAGTACTTC
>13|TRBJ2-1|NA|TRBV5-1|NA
CARDSSSYNEQFF
TGCGCCAGAGACTCCAGCTCCTACAATGAGCAGTTCTTC
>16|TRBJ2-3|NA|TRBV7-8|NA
CASSLARGAFTDTQYF
TGTGCCAGCAGCCTAGCCCGGGGGGCCTTCACAGATACGCAGTATTTT
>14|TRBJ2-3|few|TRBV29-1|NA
CSVGRVGGADTQYF
TGCAGCGTTGGCCGGGTGGGAGGCGCAGATACGCAGTATTTT
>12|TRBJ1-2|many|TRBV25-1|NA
CASSAQGHGYTF
TGTGCCAGCAGTGCTCAGGGTCATGGCTACACCTTC
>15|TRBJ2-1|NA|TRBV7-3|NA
CASSLMGLPSNEQFF
TGTGCCAGCAGCTTAATGGGTCTACCCAGCAATGAGCAGTTCTTC
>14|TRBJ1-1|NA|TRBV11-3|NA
CASSLVNVNTEAFF
TGTGCCAGCAGCCTCGTTAACGTGAACACTGAAGCTTTCTTT
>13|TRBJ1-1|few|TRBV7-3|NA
CASSLTLSTEAFF
TGTGCCAGCAGCTTAACGTTAAGCACTGAAGCTTTCTTT
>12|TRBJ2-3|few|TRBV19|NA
CASSSDINTQYF
TGTGCCAGTAGTTCGGACATAAATACGCAGTATTTT